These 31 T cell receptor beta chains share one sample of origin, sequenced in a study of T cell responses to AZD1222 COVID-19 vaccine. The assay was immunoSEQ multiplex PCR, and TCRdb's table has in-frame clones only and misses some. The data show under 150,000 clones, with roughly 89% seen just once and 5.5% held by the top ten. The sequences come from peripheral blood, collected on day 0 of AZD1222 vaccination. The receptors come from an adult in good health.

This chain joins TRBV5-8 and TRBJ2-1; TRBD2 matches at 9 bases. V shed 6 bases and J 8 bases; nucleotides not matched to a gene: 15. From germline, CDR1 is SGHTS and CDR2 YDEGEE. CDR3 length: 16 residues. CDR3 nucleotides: TGTGCCAGCACAAAGCCCGGACTAGCGCGGTCGGATGAGCAGTTCTTC. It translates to CASTKPGLARSDEQFF.

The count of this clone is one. The chain's CDR3 is CASSHSGKVNTGELFF. The CDR3 DNA sequence: TGCGCCAGCAGCCACTCGGGGAAGGTGAACACCGGGGAGCTGTTTTTT. The genes are TRBV4-3 and TRBJ2-2, with a possible D match to TRBD2 (5 bases). Germline V gene lookup returns CDR1 LGHNA and CDR2 YSLEER. V dropped 3 bases and J dropped 1 base, with 12 bases sitting between them. The CDR3 is 16 residues long.

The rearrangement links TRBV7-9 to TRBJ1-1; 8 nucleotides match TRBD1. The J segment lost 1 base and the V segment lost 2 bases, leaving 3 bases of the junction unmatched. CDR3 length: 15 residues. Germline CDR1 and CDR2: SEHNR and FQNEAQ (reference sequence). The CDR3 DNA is TGTGCCAGCAGCTTAACCGACAGGGGGAACACTGAAGCTTTCTTT. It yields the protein CASSLTDRGNTEAFF.

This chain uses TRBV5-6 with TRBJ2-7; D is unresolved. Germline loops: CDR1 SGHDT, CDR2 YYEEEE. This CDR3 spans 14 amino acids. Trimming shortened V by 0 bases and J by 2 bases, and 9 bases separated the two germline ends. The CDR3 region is CASSLGRSPYEQYF. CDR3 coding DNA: TGTGCCAGCAGCTTGGGGCGGAGTCCCTACGAGCAGTACTTC.

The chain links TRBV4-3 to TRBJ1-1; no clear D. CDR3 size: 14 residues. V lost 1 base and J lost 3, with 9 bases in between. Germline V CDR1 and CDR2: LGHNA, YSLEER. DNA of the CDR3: TGCGCCAGCAGCCAAGGTTACAGATACACTGAAGCTTTCTTT. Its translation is CASSQGYRYTEAFF.

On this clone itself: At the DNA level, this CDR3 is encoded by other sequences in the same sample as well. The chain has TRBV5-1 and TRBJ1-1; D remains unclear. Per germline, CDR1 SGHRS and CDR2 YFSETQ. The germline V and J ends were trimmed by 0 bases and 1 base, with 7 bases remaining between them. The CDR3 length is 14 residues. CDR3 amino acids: CASSLDSANTEAFF. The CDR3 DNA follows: TGCGCCAGCAGCTTGGACAGTGCGAACACTGAAGCTTTCTTT. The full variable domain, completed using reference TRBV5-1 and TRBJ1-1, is KAGVTQTPRYLIKTRGQQVTLSCSPISGHRSVSWYQQTPGQGLQFLFEYFSETQRNKGNFPGRFSGRQFSNSRSEMNVSTLELGDSALYLCASSLDSANTEAFFGQGTRLTVV.

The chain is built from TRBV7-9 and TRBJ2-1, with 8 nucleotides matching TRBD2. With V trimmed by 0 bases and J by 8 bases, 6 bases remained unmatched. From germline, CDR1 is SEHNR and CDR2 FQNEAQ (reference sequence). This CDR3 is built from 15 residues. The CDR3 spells CASSLALSGRDEQFF. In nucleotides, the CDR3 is TGTGCCAGCAGCTTAGCGTTATCCGGGAGGGATGAGCAGTTCTTC.

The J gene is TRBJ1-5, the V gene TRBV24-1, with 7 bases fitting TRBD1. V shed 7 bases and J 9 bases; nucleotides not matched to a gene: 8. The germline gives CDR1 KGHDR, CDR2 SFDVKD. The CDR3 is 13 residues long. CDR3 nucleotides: TGTGCCACCAGGGAACAAGGGGGCGCGCCCCAGCATTTT. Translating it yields CATREQGGAPQHF.

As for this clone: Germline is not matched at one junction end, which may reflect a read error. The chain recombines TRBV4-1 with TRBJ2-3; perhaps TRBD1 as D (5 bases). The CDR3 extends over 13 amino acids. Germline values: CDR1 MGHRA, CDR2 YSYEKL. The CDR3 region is CASSQTLGLVPIF. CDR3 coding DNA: TGCGCCAGCAGCCAAACATTGGGGCTGGTCCCTATTTTC.

The CDR3 DNA is TGTGCCAGCACCCAAGGGGTGAATCCTGATGTAAACACTGAAGCTTTCTTT. Its protein is CASTQGVNPDVNTEAFF. The chain carries TRBV7-2 and TRBJ1-1, with D possibly matching TRBD1 (5 bases). V lost 7 bases and J lost 2, with 23 bases in between. CDR3 length: 17 amino acids. Germline loops: CDR1 SGHTA, CDR2 FQGNSA.

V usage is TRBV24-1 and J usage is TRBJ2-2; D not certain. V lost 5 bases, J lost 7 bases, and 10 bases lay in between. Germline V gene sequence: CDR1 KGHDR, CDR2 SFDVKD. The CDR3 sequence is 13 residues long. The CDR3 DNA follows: TGTGCCACCAGTGTTCTCCCCGGCGGGGAGCTGTTTTTT. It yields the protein CATSVLPGGELFF.

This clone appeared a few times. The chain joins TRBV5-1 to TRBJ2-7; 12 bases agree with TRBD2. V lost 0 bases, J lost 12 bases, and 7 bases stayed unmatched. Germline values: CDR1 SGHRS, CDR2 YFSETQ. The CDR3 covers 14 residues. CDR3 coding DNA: TGCGCCAGCAGCTTGGAGCTAGCGGGAGGGGTACGGTACTTC. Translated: CASSLELAGGVRYF.

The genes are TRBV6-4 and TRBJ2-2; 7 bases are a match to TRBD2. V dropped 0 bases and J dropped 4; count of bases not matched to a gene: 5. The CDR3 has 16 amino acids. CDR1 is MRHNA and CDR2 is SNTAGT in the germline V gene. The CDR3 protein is CASSDSPSGSTGELFF. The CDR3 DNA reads TGTGCCAGCAGTGACTCCCCTAGCGGAAGCACCGGGGAGCTGTTTTTT.

The CDR3 coding sequence is TGCGCCAGCAGGTTAACCGGGACTAGCGGGAGATCTGTGTCCTACAATGAGCAGTTCTTC. It is translated as CASRLTGTSGRSVSYNEQFF. V is TRBV5-1 and J is TRBJ2-1; 14 nucleotides match TRBD2. V lost 5 bases to trimming and J lost 1 base; unmatched junction nucleotides: 14. The CDR3 loop spans 20 amino acids. Germline V gene data show CDR1 as SGHRS and CDR2 as YFSETQ.

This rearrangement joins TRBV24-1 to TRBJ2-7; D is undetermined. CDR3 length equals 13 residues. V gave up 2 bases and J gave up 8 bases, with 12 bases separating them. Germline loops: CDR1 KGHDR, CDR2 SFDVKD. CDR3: CATSDSDMKKQYF. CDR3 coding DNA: TGTGCCACCAGTGATTCCGACATGAAGAAGCAGTACTTC.

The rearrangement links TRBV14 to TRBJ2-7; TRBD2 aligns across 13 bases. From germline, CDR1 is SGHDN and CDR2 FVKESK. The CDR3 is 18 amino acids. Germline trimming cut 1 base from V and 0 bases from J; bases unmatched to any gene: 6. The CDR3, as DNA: TGTGCCAGCAGCCAAGGGGGACTAGCGGGACCTTCCTCCTACGAGCAGTACTTC. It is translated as CASSQGGLAGPSSYEQYF.

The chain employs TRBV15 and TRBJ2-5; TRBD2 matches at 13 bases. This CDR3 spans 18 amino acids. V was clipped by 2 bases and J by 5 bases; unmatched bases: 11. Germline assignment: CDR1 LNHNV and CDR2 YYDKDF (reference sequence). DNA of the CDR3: TGTGCCACCAGCAGATCGGGACTAGCGGGATGGAGTCGGGAGACCCAGTACTTC. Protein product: CATSRSGLAGWSRETQYF. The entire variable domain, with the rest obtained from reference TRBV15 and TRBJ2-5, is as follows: DAMVIQNPRYQVTQFGKPVTLSCSQTLNHNVMYWYQQKSSQAPKLLFHYYDKDFNNEADTPDNFQSRRPNTSFCFLDIRSPGLGDTAMYLCATSRSGLAGWSRETQYFGPGTRLLVL.

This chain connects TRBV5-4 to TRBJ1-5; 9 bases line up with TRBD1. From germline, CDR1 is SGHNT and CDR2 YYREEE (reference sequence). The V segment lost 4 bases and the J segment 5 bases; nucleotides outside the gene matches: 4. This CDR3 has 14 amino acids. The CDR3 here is CASSADRGDQPQHF. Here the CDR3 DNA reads TGTGCCAGCAGCGCGGACAGGGGAGATCAGCCCCAGCATTTT. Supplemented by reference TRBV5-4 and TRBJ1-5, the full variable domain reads ETGVTQSPTHLIKTRGQQVTLRCSSQSGHNTVSWYQQALGQGPQFIFQYYREEENGRGNFPPRFSGLQFPNYSSELNVNALELDDSALYLCASSADRGDQPQHFGDGTRLSIL.

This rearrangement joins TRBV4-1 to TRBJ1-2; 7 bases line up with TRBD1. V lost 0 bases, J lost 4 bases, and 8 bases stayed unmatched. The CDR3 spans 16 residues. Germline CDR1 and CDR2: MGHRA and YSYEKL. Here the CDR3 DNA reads TGCGCCAGCAGCCAAGACGTTACAGGGGCGTCCTATGGCTACACCTTC. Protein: CASSQDVTGASYGYTF.

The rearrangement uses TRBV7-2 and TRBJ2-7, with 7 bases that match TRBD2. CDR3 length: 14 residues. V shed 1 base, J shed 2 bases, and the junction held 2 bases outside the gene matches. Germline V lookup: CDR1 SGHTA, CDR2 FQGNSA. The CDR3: CASSLERGTYEQYF. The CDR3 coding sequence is TGTGCCAGCAGCTTAGAGCGGGGAACCTACGAGCAGTACTTC.

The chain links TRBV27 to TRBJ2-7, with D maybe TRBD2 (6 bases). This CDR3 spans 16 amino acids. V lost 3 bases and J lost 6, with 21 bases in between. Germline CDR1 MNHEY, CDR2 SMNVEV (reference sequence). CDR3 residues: CASSFFPGLGQGEQYF. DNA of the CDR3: TGTGCCAGCAGTTTCTTCCCGGGACTCGGCCAAGGCGAGCAGTACTTC.

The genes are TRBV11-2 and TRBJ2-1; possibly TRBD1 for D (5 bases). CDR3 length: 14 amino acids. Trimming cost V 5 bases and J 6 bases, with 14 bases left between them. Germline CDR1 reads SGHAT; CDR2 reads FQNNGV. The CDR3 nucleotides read TGTGCCAGCAGCCCAGGGTGGCACATCAATGAGCAGTTCTTC. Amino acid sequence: CASSPGWHINEQFF.

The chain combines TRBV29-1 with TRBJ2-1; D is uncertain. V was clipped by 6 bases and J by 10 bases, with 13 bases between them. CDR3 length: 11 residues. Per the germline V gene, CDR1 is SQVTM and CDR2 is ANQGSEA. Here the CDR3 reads CSVGRENEQFF. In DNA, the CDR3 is TGCAGCGTAGGGCGCGAAAACGAGCAGTTCTTC.

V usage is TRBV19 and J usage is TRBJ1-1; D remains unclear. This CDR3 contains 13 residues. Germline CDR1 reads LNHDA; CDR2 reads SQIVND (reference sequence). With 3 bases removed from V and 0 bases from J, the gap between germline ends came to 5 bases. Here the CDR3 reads CASSIKMNTEAFF. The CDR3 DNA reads TGTGCCAGTAGTATTAAGATGAACACTGAAGCTTTCTTT.

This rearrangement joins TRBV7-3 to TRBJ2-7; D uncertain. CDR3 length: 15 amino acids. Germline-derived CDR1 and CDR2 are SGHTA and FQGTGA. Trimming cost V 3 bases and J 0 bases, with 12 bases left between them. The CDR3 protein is CASSLLPLGSYEQYF. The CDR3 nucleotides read TGTGCCAGCAGCTTGCTACCCCTCGGCTCCTACGAGCAGTACTTC. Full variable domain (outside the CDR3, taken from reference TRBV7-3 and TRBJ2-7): GAGVSQTPSNKVTEKGKYVELRCDPISGHTALYWYRQSLGQGPEFLIYFQGTGAADDSGLPNDRFFAVRPEGSVSTLKIQRTERGDSAVYLCASSLLPLGSYEQYFGPGTRLTVT.

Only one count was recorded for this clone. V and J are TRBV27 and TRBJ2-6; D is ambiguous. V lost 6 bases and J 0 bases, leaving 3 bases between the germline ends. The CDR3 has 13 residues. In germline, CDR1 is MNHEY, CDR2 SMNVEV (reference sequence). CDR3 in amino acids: CASSTSGANVLTF. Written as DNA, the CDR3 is TGTGCCAGCAGCACCTCTGGGGCCAACGTCCTGACTTTC.

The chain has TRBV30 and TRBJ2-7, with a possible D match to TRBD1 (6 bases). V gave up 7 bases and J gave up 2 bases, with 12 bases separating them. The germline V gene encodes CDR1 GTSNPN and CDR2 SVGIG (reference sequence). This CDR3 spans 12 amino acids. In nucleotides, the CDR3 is TGTGCCTTTAGCACAGGGACCTACGAGCAGTACTTC. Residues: CAFSTGTYEQYF.

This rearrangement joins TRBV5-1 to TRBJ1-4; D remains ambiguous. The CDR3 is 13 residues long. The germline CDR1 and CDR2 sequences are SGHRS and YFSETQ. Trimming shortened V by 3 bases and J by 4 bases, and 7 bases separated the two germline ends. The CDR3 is CASSWKNNEKLFF. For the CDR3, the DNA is TGCGCCAGCAGCTGGAAAAATAATGAAAAACTGTTTTTT.

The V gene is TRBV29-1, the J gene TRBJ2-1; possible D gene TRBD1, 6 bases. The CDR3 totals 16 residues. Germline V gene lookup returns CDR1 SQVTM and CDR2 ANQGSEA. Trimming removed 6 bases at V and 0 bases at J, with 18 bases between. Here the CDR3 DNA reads TGCAGCGTCCGACGGACAGCGACGAGCTCCTACAATGAGCAGTTCTTC. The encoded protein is CSVRRTATSSYNEQFF.

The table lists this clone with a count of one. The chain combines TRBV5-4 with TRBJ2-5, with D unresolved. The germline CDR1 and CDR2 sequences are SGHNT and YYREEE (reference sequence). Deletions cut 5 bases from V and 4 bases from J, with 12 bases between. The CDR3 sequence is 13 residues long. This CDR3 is CASRSVRSETQYF. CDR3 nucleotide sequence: TGTGCCAGCAGGTCGGTGAGGTCAGAGACCCAGTACTTC. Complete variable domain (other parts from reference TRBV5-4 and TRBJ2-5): ETGVTQSPTHLIKTRGQQVTLRCSSQSGHNTVSWYQQALGQGPQFIFQYYREEENGRGNFPPRFSGLQFPNYSSELNVNALELDDSALYLCASRSVRSETQYFGPGTRLLVL.

As DNA, the CDR3 is TGTGCCAGTACCGCACACAGGGGGCTATCCTACAATGAGCAGTTCTTC. Protein sequence: CASTAHRGLSYNEQFF. The rearrangement uses TRBV19 and TRBJ2-1; 9 nucleotides match TRBD1. This CDR3 is 16 amino acids long. J lost 1 base, V lost 7 bases, and 8 bases had no gene match. Germline-derived CDR1 and CDR2 are LNHDA and SQIVND (reference sequence).